These 9 T cell receptor beta chains came from one sample sequenced in a study of blood T cell repertoires in COVID-19. Method: immunoSEQ multiplex PCR; TCRdb's copy keeps in-frame clones and lacks some. The table has 270,000 or so clones, 85% to 90% seen once; the top ten hold roughly 3.9%. The source material was PBMCs or T cells enriched from blood (not recorded which). The source is a woman in her twenties or thirties with acute COVID-19.

This chain connects TRBV9 to TRBJ2-2, with a weak D call TRBD2 (6 bases). V shed 4 bases and J shed 5 bases, with 24 bases lying between them. From germline, CDR1 is SGDLS and CDR2 YYNGEE. The length of the CDR3 is 18 residues. The CDR3 region has the DNA TGTGCCAGCAGCCCATCCCCGTTGGGGGGAGGTGGAACCGGGGAGCTGTTTTTT. It translates to CASSPSPLGGGGTGELFF. Drawing the rest from reference TRBV9 and TRBJ2-2, the complete variable domain is DSGVTQTPKHLITATGQRVTLRCSPRSGDLSVYWYQQSLDQGLQFLIQYYNGEERAKGNILERFSAQQFPDLHSELNLSSLELGDSALYFCASSPSPLGGGGTGELFFGEGSRLTVL.

This clone was detected once. The CDR3 sequence is CASSPRGTGNNSPLHF. CDR3 nucleotide sequence: TGTGCCAGCAGCCCTAGGGGGACAGGGAATAATTCACCCCTCCACTTT. The V call is TRBV7-2, the J call TRBJ1-6, with 9 nucleotides matching TRBD1. This CDR3 has 16 amino acids. CDR1 is SGHTA, CDR2 FQGNSA, per germline. Germline trimming cut 5 bases from V and 5 bases from J; bases unmatched to any gene: 7. The whole variable domain, filled in from reference TRBV7-2 and TRBJ1-6, reads GAGVSQSPSNKVTEKGKDVELRCDPISGHTALYWYRQSLGQGLEFLIYFQGNSAPDKSGLPSDRFSAERTGGSVSTLTIQRTQQEDSAVYLCASSPRGTGNNSPLHFGNGTRLTVT.

The chain is built from TRBV9 and TRBJ1-3; a weak D match, TRBD1 (5 bases). Trimming removed 5 bases at V and 0 bases at J, with 9 bases between. The CDR3 extends over 14 amino acids. From germline, CDR1 is SGDLS and CDR2 YYNGEE. The CDR3 DNA reads as TGTGCCAGCAGACCTGACAGCTCTGGAAACACCATATATTTT. Translating it yields CASRPDSSGNTIYF. The whole variable domain, filled in from reference TRBV9 and TRBJ1-3, reads DSGVTQTPKHLITATGQRVTLRCSPRSGDLSVYWYQQSLDQGLQFLIQYYNGEERAKGNILERFSAQQFPDLHSELNLSSLELGDSALYFCASRPDSSGNTIYFGEGSWLTVV.

CDR3 residues: CASTSSGLLQETQYF. DNA of the CDR3: TGTGCCAGCACCTCTAGCGGGCTCTTACAAGAGACCCAGTACTTC. J is TRBJ2-5 and V is TRBV27, with 8 bases lining up with TRBD2. The CDR3 extends over 15 amino acids. Germline V CDR1 and CDR2: MNHEY, SMNVEV (reference sequence). V was pared by 7 bases and J by 2 bases, with 9 bases of the junction left unmatched.

DNA for the CDR3: TGTGCCAGCAGCGTAACGGGTTCCTCCTACAATGAGCAGTTCTTC. Translating it yields CASSVTGSSYNEQFF. The chain combines TRBV9 with TRBJ2-1; D not certain. CDR1 is SGDLS, CDR2 YYNGEE, per germline. V dropped 1 base and J dropped 0 bases, with 8 bases sitting between them. This CDR3 is 15 amino acids long.

This chain uses TRBV7-2 with TRBJ2-1; 10 bases align to TRBD2. The CDR3 is 15 amino acids. V dropped 2 bases and J dropped 9; count of bases not matched to a gene: 7. The germline V gene has CDR1 SGHTA and CDR2 FQGNSA. The CDR3 region is CASSLNLAGVSEQFF. The CDR3 coding sequence is TGTGCCAGCAGCTTAAATCTAGCGGGAGTGAGTGAGCAGTTCTTC.

This sequence joins TRBV27 and TRBJ2-3; 9 bases map to TRBD2. Losses at the gene ends were 7 bases for V and 3 bases for J; bases not matched to a gene: 8. Germline loops: CDR1 MNHEY, CDR2 SMNVEV (reference sequence). This CDR3 contains 15 residues. CDR3 sequence: CASMGLAGLTDTQYF. The CDR3 DNA reads TGTGCCAGCATGGGGCTAGCGGGACTGACAGATACGCAGTATTTT.

This clone was detected a few times. The genes are TRBV14 and TRBJ1-4, with TRBD1 as a possible D gene (5 bases). The germline V gene encodes CDR1 SGHDN and CDR2 FVKESK. The V and J ends lost 2 bases and 8 bases respectively, with 9 bases between them. The CDR3 runs 13 residues. CDR3 DNA sequence: TGTGCCAGCAGCCAACTTAGGGGCGAAAAACTGTTTTTT. Amino acids: CASSQLRGEKLFF.

V is TRBV27 and J is TRBJ1-2; 10 positions agree with TRBD1. CDR1 MNHEY and CDR2 SMNVEV come from the germline V gene (reference sequence). V lost 8 bases to trimming and J lost 3 bases; unmatched junction nucleotides: 12. The CDR3 covers 16 residues. CDR3 region: CASGQIRDRGDYGYTF. CDR3 DNA sequence: TGTGCCAGCGGCCAGATCCGGGACAGGGGTGACTATGGCTACACCTTC.